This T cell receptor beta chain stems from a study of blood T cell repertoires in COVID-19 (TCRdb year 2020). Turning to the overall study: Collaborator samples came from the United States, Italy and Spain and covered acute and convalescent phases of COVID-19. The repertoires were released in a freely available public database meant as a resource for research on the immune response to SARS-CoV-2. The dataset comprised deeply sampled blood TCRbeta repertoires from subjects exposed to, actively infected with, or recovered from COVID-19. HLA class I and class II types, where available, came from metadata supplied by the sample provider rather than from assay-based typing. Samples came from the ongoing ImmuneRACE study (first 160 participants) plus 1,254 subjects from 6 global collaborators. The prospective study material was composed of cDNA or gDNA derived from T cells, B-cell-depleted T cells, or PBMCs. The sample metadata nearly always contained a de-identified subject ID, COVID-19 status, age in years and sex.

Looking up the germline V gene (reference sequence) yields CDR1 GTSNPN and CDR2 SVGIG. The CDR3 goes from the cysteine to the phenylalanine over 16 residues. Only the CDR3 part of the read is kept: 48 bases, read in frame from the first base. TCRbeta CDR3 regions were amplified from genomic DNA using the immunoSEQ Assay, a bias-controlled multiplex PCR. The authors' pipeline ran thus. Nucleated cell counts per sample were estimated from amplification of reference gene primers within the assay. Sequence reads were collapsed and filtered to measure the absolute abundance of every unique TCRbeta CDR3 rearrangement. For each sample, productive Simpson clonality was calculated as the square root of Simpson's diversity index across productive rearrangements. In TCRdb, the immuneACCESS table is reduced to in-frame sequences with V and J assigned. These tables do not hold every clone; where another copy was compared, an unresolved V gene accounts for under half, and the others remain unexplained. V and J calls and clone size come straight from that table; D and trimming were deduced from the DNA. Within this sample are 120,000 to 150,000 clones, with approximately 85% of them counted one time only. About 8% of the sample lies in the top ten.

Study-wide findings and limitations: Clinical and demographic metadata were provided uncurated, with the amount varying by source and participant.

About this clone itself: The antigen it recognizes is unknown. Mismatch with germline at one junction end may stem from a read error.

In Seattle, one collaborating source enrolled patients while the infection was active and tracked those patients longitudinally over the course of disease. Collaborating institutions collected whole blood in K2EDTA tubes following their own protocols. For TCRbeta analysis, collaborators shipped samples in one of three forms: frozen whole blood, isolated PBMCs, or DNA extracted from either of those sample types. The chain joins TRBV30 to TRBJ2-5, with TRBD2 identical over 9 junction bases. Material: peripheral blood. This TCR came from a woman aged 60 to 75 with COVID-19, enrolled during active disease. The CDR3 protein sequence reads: CAWSEGAGGSQETQYF. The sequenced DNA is TGTGCCTGGAGTGAGGGAGCGGGGGGCAGTCAAGAGACCCAATACTTC.